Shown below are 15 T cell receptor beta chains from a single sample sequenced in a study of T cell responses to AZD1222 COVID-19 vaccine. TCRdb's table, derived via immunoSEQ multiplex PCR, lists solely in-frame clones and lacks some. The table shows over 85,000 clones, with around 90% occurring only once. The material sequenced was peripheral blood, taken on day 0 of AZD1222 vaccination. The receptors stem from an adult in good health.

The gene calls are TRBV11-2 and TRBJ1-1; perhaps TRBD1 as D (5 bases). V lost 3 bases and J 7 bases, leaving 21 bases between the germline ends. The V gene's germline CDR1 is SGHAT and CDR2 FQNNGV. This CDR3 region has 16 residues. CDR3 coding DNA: TGTGCCAGCAGCTTTTCCCCCGGCGGGGGTTCCTTTGAAGCTTTCTTT. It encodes CASSFSPGGGSFEAFF.

CDR3 sequence: CASSLSDRGIVGEFF. The CDR3 DNA follows: TGTGCCAGCAGTTTATCCGATCGGGGCATAGTGGGTGAATTCTTC. This chain uses TRBV27 with TRBJ2-1, with D perhaps being TRBD1 or TRBD2 (5 bases each). CDR1 is MNHEY, CDR2 SMNVEV, per germline (reference sequence). With 0 bases removed from V and 16 bases from J, the gap between germline ends came to 22 bases. The CDR3 spans 15 residues.

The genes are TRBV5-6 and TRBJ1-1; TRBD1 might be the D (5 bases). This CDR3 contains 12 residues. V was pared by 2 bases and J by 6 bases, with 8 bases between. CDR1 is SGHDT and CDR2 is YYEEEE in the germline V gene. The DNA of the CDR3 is TGTGCCAGCAGCTTCGACAGTCCTGAAGCTTTCTTT. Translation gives CASSFDSPEAFF.

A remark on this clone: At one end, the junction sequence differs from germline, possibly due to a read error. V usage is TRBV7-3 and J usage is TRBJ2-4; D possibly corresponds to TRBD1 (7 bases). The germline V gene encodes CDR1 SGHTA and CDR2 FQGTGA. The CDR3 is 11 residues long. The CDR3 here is CASSRRGARWF. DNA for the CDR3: TGTGCCAGCAGCCGCAGGGGGGCGAGATGGTTC.

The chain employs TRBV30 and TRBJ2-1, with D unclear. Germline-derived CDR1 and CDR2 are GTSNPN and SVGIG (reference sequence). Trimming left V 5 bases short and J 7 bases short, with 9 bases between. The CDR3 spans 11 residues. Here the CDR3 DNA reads TGTGCCTGGGGCGGACGGAATGAGCAGTTCTTC. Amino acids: CAWGGRNEQFF.

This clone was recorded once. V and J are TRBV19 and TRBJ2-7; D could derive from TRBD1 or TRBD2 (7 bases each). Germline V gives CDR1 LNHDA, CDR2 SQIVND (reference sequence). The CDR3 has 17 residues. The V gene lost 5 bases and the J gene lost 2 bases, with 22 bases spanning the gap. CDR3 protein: CASSPARGGDSAYEQYF. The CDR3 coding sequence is TGTGCCAGTAGTCCCGCGCGAGGGGGGGACAGCGCCTACGAGCAGTACTTC.

Here the CDR3 reads CASSASWDTQYF. As DNA, the CDR3 is TGTGCCAGTAGCGCTAGCTGGGATACGCAGTATTTT. This chain connects TRBV19 to TRBJ2-3; the D gene is possibly TRBD2 (5 bases). The CDR3 has 12 residues. Germline CDR1 and CDR2: LNHDA and SQIVND (reference sequence). The V gene lost 6 bases and the J gene lost 6 bases, with 10 bases spanning the gap. Combining the CDR3 with reference TRBV19 and TRBJ2-3 gives the whole variable domain DGGITQSPKYLFRKEGQNVTLSCEQNLNHDAMYWYRQDPGQGLRLIYYSQIVNDFQKGDIAEGYSVSREKKESFPLTVTSAQKNPTAFYLCASSASWDTQYFGPGTRLTVL.

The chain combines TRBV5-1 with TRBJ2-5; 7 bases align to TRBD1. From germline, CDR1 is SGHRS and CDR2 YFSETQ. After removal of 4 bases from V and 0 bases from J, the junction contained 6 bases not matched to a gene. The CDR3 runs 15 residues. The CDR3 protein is CASSGGQSHQETQYF. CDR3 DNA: TGCGCCAGCAGCGGGGGACAGTCCCACCAAGAGACCCAGTACTTC.

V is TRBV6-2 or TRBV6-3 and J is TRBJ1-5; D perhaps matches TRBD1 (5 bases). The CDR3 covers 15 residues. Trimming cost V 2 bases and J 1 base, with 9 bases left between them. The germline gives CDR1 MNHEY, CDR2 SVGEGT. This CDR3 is CASSYMAGSNQPQHF. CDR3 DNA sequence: TGTGCCAGCAGTTACATGGCAGGGAGCAATCAGCCCCAGCATTTT.

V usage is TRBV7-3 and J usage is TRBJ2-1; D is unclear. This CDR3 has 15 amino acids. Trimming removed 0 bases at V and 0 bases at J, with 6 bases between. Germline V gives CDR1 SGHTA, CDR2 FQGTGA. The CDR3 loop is CASSLTPASYNEQFF. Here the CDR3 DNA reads TGTGCCAGCAGCTTAACCCCAGCCTCCTACAATGAGCAGTTCTTC.

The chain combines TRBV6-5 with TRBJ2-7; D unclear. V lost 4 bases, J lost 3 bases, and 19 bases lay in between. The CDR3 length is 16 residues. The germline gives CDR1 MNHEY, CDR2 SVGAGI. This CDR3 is CASSFKGSPKGYEQYF. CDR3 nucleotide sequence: TGTGCCAGCAGTTTTAAGGGTTCGCCCAAGGGCTACGAGCAGTACTTC.

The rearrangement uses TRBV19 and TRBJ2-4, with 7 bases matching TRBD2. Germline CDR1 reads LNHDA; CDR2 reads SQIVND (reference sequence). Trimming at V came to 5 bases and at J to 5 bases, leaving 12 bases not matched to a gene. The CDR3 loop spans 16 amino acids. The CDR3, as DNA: TGTGCCAGTAGTCCCTGGTTTAAGCGGGGAGAAAACATTCAGTACTTC. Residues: CASSPWFKRGENIQYF.

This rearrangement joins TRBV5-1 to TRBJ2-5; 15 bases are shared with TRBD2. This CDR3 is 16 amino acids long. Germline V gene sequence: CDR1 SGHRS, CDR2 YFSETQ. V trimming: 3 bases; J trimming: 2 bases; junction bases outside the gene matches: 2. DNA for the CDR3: TGCGCCAGCAGCTGGACTAGCGGGGGGGCTCAAGAGACCCAGTACTTC. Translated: CASSWTSGGAQETQYF.

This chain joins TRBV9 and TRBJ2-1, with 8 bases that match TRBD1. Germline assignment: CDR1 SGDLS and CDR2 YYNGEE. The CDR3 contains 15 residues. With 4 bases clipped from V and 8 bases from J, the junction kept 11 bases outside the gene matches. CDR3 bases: TGTGCCAGCAGCAAAACCGGACAGGGTCTCTATGAGCAGTTCTTC. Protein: CASSKTGQGLYEQFF.

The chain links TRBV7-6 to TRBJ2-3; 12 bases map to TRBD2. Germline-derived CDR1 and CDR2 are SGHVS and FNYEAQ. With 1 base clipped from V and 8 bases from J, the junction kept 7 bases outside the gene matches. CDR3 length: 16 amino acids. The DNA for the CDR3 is TGTGCCAGCAGCTTAGAAACTAGCGGGGGGAGGGGTACGCAGTATTTT. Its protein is CASSLETSGGRGTQYF.